This T cell receptor beta chain was identified in a study of T cells in Graves' hyperthyroidism and ophthalmopathy. This clonotype has a handful of counts. Germline CDR1 SEHNR, CDR2 FQNEAQ (reference sequence). With V trimmed by 4 bases and J by 4 bases, 4 bases remained unmatched. This CDR3 comprises 14 residues. From RNA transcripts, TCR beta CDR3 regions were amplified. Using the HTBI primer set, a first-round RT-PCR was run on the TCR CDR3. MiXCR was run by TCRdb on the multiplex PCR reads, yielding one entry per CDR3 protein. The profile shows 490,000 or so distinct CDR3 sequences, approximately 23% of them singletons.

The sequence was obtained from a woman in her sixties or seventies with Graves' ophthalmopathy. This chain connects TRBV7-9 to TRBJ2-5; TRBD1 aligns across 9 bases. Sequenced: blood. CDR3 DNA: TGTGCCAGCAGCTGGGGGACAGGGAGAGAGACCCAGTACTTC. Its protein is CASSWGTGRETQYF.